This TCR beta chain is drawn from a study of OX40 agonist ivuxolimab in advanced cancers. The overall study: Prior anti-PD-1, anti-PD-L1 or anti-CTLA-4 therapy was allowed; roughly 40% had some.

Whole-study findings and limits: At doses 0.1 to 3.0 mg/kg, CD4+ and CD8+ clones expanded.

This CDR3 is built from 13 residues. Germline V gene lookup returns CDR1 SQVTM and CDR2 ANQGSEA. V was pared by 1 base and J by 4 bases, with 11 bases between. As to this clone: Antigen unknown.

Data came from immunoSEQ multiplex PCR; TCRdb stores just in-frame clones and leaves some out. The table has about 100,000 clones, approximately 91% seen once. The sequencing here drew on CD4+ or CD8+ T cells sorted from blood, taken in a trial of the OX40 agonist ivuxolimab. V gene TRBV29-1 combines with J gene TRBJ2-7; weak D call: TRBD1 (6 bases). The source is an adult with an advanced solid tumor such as melanoma, head and neck, liver or kidney cancer. The DNA for the CDR3 is TGCAGCGTTGAAGTCCGAGGGGGTTACGAGCAGTACTTC. Its protein is CSVEVRGGYEQYF.